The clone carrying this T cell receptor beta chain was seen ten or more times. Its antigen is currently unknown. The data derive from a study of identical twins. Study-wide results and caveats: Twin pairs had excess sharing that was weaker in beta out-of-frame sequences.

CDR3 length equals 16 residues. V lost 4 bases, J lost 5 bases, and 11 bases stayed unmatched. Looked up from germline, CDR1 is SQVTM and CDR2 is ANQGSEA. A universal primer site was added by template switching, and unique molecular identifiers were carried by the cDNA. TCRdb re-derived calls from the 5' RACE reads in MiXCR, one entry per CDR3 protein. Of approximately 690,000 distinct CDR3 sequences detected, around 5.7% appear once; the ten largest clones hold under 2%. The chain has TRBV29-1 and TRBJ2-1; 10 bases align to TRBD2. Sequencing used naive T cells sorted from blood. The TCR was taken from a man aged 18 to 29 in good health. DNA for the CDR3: TGCAGCGTTGTAATGTGGCTAGCGGGAGACGACAATGAGCAGTTCTTC. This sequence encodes CSVVMWLAGDDNEQFF.